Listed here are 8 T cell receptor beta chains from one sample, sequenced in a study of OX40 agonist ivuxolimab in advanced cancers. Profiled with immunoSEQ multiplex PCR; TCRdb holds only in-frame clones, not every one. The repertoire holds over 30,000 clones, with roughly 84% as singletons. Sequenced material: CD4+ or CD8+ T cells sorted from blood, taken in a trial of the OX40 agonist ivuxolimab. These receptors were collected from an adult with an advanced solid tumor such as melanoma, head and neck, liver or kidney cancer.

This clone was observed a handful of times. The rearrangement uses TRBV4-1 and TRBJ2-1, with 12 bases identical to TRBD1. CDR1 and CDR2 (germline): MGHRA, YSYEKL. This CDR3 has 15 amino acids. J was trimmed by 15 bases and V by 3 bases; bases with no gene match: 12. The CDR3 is CASSQARDRGREWFF. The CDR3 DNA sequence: TGCGCCAGCAGCCAGGCCCGGGACAGGGGGCGTGAATGGTTCTTC.

The CDR3 nucleotides are TGTGCCAGCATGCCGGGACAGGGTGACTACGAGCAGTACTTC. As protein: CASMPGQGDYEQYF. The V and J genes are TRBV6-6 and TRBJ2-7, with TRBD1 matching over 9 bases. Germline assignment: CDR1 MNHNY and CDR2 SVGAGI (reference sequence). The CDR3 spans 14 residues. Trimming took 7 bases from V and 3 from J; bases not matched to a gene: 7.

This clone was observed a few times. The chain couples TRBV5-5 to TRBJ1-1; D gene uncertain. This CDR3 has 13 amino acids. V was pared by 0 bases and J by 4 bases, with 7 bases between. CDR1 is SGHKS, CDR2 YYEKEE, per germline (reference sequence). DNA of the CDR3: TGTGCCAGCAGCTTGGCTGTAGGCACTGAAGCTTTCTTT. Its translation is CASSLAVGTEAFF.

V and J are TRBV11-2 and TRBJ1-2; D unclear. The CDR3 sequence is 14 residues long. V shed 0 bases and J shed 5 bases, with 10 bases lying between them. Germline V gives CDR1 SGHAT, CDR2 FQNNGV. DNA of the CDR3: TGTGCCAGCAGCTTAGAACCGTCAGCTTATGGCTACACCTTC. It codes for CASSLEPSAYGYTF.

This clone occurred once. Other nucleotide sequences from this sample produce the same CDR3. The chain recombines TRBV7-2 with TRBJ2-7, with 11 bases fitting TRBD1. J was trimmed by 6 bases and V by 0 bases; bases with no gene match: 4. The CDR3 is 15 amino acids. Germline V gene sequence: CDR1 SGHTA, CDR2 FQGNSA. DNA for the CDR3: TGTGCCAGCAGCTTAGCGAGGGACAGGGGGTCCGAGCAGTACTTC. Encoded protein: CASSLARDRGSEQYF.

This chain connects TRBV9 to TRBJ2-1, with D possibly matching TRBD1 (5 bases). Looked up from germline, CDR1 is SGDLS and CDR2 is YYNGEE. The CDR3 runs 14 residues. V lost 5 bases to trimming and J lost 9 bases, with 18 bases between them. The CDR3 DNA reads TGTGCCAGCAGACCAGGGCAGGGCTTTCCTGAGCAGTTCTTC. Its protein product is CASRPGQGFPEQFF.

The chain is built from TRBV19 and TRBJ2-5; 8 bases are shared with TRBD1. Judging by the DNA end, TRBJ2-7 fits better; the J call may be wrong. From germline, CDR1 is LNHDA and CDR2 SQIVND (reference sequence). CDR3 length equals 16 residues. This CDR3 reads CASSRPPTGGKIEQYF. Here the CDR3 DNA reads TGTGCCAGTAGTCGCCCACCCACAGGGGGAAAGATCGAGCAGTACTTC.

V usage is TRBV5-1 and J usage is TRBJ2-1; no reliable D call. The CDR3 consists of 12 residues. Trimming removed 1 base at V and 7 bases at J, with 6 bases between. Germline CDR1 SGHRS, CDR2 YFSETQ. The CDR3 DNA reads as TGCGCCAGCAGCTTGAACACGAATGAGCAGTTCTTC. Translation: CASSLNTNEQFF. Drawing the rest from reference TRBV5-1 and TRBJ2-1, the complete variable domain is KAGVTQTPRYLIKTRGQQVTLSCSPISGHRSVSWYQQTPGQGLQFLFEYFSETQRNKGNFPGRFSGRQFSNSRSEMNVSTLELGDSALYLCASSLNTNEQFFGPGTRLTVL.